This T cell receptor beta chain was recovered during a study of graft-versus-host responses after intestinal transplantation. Study summary: Isolated intestinal, liver-intestinal, or multivisceral transplants had been given to the recipients. Recipients across the board were started on anti-thymocyte globulin induction, then kept on tacrolimus and steroids for around three years. Study outcomes and limitations: Individuals carrying graft-donor T cell macrochimerism showed high graft-versus-host to host-versus-graft clonal ratios in allografts. Early post-transplant declines in HvG were associated with peak levels of circulating GvH clones.

Plating combined about 200,000 CFSE-labeled responder cells with about 200,000 irradiated, violet-dye-labeled stimulator cells. V lost 4 bases to trimming and J lost 0 bases; unmatched junction nucleotides: 20. Germline V gene data show CDR1 as SGDLS and CDR2 as YYNGEE. The CDR3 consists of 20 residues. The data were produced by immunoSEQ multiplex PCR, yet TCRdb's version contains in-frame clones alone and is incomplete. The repertoire holds over 8,500 clones, with roughly 26% as singletons. V gene TRBV9 combines with J gene TRBJ2-3, with 7 bases lining up with TRBD2. The receptor was derived from a human patient who received an intestinal transplant. Specimen: alloreactive CD8+ T cells from a mixed lymphocyte reaction culture, collected before intestinal transplant. Subset of the sample: CFSE-low proliferating T cells sorted from approximately 6-day pre-transplant mixed lymphocyte reaction (GvH or HvG direction). This CDR3 reads CASSSYLGAGEPASTDTQYF. DNA of the CDR3: TGTGCCAGCAGCTCGTATTTGGGCGCGGGGGAACCAGCTAGCACAGATACGCAGTATTTT.